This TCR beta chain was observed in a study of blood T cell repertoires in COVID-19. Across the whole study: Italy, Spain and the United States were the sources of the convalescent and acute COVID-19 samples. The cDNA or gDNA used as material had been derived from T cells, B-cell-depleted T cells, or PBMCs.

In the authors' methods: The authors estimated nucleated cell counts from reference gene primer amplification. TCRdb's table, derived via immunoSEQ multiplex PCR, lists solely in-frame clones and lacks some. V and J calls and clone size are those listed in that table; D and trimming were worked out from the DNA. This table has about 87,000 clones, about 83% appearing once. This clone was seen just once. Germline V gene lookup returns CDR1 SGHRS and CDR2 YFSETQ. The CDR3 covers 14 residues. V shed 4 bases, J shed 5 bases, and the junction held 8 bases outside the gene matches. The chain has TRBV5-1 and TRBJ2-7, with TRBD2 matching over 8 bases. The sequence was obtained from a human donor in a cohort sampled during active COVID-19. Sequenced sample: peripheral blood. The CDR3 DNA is TGCGCCAGCAGCCAAGCGGGGGCCGCAGACGAGCAGTACTTC. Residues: CASSQAGAADEQYF.